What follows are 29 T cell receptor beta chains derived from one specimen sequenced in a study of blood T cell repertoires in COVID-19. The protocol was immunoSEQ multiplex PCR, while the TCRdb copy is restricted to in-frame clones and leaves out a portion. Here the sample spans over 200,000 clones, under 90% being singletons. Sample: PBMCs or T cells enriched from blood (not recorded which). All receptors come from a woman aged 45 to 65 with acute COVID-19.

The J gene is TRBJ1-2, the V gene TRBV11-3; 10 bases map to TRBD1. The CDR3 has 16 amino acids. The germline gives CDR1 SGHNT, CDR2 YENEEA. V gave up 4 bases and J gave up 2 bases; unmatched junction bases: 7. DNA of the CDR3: TGTGCCAGCAGCTCCCCTGGACAGGGGGGAAACTATGGCTACACCTTC. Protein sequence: CASSSPGQGGNYGYTF. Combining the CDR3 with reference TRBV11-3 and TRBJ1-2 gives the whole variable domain EAGVVQSPRYKIIEKKQPVAFWCNPISGHNTLYWYLQNLGQGPELLIRYENEEAVDDSQLPKDRFSAERLKGVDSTLKIQPAELGDSAVYLCASSSPGQGGNYGYTFGSGTRLTVV.

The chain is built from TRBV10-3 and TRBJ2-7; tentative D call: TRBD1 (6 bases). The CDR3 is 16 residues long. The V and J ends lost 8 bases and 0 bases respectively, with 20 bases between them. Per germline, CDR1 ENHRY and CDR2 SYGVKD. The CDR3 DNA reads TGTGCCATCGCTTTGGGGGCGGCTGAAAGCTCCTACGAGCAGTACTTC. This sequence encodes CAIALGAAESSYEQYF.

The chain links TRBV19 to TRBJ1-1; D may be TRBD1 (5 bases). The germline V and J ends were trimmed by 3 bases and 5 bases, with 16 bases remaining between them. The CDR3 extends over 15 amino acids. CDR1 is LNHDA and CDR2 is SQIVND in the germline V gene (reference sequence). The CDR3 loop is CASSIIGAGRTEAFF. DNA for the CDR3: TGTGCCAGTAGTATCATAGGGGCAGGAAGGACTGAAGCTTTCTTT.

The CDR3 protein is CASSTRTGRDSPLHF. The CDR3 coding sequence is TGTGCCAGCTCTACCAGGACAGGGCGAGATTCACCCCTCCACTTT. The J gene is TRBJ1-6, the V gene TRBV18; TRBD1 agrees at 8 bases. V trimming: 6 bases; J trimming: 8 bases; junction bases outside the gene matches: 9. The CDR3 consists of 15 residues. In germline, CDR1 is KGHSH, CDR2 LQKENI.

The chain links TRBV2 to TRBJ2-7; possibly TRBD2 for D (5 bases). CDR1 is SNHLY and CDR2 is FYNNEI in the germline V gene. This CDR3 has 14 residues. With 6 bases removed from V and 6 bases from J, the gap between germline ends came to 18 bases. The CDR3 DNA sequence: TGTGCCAGCAGAGTAGAGGGTGCCGTGGGCGAGCAGTACTTC. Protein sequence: CASRVEGAVGEQYF. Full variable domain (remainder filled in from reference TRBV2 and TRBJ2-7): EPEVTQTPSHQVTQMGQEVILRCVPISNHLYFYWYRQILGQKVEFLVSFYNNEISEKSEIFDDQFSVERPDGSNFTLKIRSTKLEDSAMYFCASRVEGAVGEQYFGPGTRLTVT.

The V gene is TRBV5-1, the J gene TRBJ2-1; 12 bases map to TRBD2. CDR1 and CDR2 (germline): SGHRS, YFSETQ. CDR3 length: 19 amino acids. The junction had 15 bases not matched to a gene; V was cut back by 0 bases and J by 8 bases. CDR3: CASSLVLAGGSASGYEQFF. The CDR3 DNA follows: TGCGCCAGCAGCTTGGTCCTAGCGGGGGGGTCAGCCTCCGGGTATGAGCAGTTCTTC.

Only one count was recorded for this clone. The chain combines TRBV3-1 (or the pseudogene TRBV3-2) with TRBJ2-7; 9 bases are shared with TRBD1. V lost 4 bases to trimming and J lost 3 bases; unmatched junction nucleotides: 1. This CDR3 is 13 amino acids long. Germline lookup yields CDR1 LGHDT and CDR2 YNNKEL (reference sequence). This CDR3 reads CASSRTGDYEQYF. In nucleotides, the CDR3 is TGTGCCAGCAGCCGGACAGGGGACTACGAGCAGTACTTC.

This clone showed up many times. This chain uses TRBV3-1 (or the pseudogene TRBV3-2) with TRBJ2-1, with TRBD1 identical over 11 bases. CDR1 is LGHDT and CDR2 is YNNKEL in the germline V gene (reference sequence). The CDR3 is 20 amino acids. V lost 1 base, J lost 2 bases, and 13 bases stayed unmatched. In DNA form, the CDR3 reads TGTGCCAGCAGCCAAGGCCTAACCGGGACAGGGGGGAGCCCCTACAATGAGCAGTTCTTC. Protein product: CASSQGLTGTGGSPYNEQFF.

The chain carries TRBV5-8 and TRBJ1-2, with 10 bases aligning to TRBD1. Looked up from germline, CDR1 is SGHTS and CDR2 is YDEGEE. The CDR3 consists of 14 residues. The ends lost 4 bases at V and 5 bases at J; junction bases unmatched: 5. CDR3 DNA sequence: TGTGCCAGCAGCCCTGGACAGGGGGTATATGGCTACACCTTC. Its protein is CASSPGQGVYGYTF.

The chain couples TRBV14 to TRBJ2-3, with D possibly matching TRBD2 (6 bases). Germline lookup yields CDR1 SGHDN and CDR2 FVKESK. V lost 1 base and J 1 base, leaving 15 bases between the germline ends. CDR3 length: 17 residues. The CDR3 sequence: CASSQGRRGWGTDTQYF. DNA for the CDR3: TGTGCCAGCAGCCAAGGAAGGAGGGGCTGGGGCACAGATACGCAGTATTTT.

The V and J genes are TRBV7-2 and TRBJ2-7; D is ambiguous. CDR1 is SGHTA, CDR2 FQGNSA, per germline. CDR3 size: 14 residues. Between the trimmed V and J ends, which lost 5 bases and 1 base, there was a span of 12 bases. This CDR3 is CASSRDTLSYEQYF. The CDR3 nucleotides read TGTGCCAGCAGCCGCGACACTCTTTCCTACGAGCAGTACTTC.

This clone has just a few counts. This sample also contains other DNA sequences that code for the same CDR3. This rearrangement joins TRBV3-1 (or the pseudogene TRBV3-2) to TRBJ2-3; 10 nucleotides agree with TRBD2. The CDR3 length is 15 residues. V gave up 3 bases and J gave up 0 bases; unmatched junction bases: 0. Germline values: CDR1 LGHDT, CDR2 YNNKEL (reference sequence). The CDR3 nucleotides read TGTGCCAGCAGCCAGACTAGCGGGAGCACAGATACGCAGTATTTT. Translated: CASSQTSGSTDTQYF.

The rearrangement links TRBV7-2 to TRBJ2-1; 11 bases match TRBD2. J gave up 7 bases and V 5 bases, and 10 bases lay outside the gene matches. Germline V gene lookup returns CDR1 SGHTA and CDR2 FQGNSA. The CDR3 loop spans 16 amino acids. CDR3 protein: CASSVTSGVLMNEQFF. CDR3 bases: TGTGCCAGCAGCGTGACTAGCGGGGTCTTGATGAATGAGCAGTTCTTC. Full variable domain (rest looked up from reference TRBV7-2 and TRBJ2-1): GAGVSQSPSNKVTEKGKDVELRCDPISGHTALYWYRQSLGQGLEFLIYFQGNSAPDKSGLPSDRFSAERTGGSVSTLTIQRTQQEDSAVYLCASSVTSGVLMNEQFFGPGTRLTVL.

CDR3 bases: TGTGCCAGCAGCTCGGGGTTTAATCAGCCCCAGCATTTT. Its translation is CASSSGFNQPQHF. The chain carries TRBV5-6 and TRBJ1-5, with D unclear. The germline V and J ends were trimmed by 3 bases and 4 bases, with 8 bases remaining between them. Germline loops: CDR1 SGHDT, CDR2 YYEEEE. This CDR3 has 13 residues. The full variable domain, in which reference TRBV5-6 and TRBJ1-5 provide the parts outside the CDR3, is DAGVTQSPTHLIKTRGQQVTLRCSPKSGHDTVSWYQQALGQGPQFIFQYYEEEERQRGNFPDRFSGHQFPNYSSELNVNALLLGDSALYLCASSSGFNQPQHFGDGTRLSIL.

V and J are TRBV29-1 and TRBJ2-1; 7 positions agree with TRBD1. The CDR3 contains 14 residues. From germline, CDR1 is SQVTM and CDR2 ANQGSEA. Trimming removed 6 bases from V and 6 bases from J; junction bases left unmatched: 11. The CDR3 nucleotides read TGCAGCGTAGCACGTTACGACAGGGCCAATGAGCAGTTCTTC. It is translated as CSVARYDRANEQFF.

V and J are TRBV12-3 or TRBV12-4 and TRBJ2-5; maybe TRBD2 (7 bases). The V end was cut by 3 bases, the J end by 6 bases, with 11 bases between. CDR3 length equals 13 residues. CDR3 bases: TGTGCCAGCAGTTTCGGGGGGCAACAGACCCAGTACTTC. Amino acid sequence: CASSFGGQQTQYF.

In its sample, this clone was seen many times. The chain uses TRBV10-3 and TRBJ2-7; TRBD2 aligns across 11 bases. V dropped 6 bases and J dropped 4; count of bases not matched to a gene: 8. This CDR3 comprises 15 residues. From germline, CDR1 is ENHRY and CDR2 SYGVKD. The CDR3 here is CAIRAGLAENYEQYF. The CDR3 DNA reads TGTGCCATCAGGGCGGGACTAGCGGAGAATTACGAGCAGTACTTC.

CDR3 coding DNA: TGTGCCAGCAGCGTAATGGGGACTAGCGGATACAATGAGCAGTTCTTC. Its translation is CASSVMGTSGYNEQFF. J is TRBJ2-1 and V is TRBV9; 11 bases match TRBD2. This CDR3 has 16 residues. Germline-derived CDR1 and CDR2 are SGDLS and YYNGEE. The junction had 4 bases not matched to a gene; V was cut back by 1 base and J by 4 bases.

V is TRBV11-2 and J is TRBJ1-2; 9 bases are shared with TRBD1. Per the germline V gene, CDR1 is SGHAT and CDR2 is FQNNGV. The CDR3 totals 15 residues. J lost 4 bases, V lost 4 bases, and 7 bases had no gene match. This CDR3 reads CASSSGGQGIYGYTF. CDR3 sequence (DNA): TGTGCCAGCAGCTCCGGGGGACAGGGAATCTATGGCTACACCTTC.

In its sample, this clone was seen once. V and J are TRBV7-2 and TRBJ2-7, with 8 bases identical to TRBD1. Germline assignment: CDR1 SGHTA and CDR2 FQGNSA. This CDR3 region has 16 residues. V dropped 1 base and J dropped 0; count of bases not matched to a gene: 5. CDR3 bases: TGTGCCAGCAGCTTAGTAGCCGGGACAGGCTCCTACGAGCAGTACTTC. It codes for CASSLVAGTGSYEQYF.

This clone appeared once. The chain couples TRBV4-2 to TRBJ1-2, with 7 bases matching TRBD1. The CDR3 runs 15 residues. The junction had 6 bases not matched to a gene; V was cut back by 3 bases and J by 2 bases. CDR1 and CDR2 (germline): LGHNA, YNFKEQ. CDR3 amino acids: CASSHSAGQNYGYTF. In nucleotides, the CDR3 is TGTGCCAGCAGCCACTCCGCGGGACAGAACTATGGCTACACCTTC.

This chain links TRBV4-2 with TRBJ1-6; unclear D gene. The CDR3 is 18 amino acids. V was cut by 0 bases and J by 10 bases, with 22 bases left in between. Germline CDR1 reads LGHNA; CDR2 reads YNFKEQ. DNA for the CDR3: TGTGCCAGCAGCCAAGATCGGGTGCAAGCCATAGTAGGATCACCCCTCCACTTT. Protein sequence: CASSQDRVQAIVGSPLHF.

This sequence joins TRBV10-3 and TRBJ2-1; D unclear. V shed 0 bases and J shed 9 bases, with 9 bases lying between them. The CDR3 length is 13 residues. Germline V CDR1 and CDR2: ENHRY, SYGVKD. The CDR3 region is CAISESTRVEQFF. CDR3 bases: TGTGCCATCAGTGAGTCGACTCGGGTTGAGCAGTTCTTC.

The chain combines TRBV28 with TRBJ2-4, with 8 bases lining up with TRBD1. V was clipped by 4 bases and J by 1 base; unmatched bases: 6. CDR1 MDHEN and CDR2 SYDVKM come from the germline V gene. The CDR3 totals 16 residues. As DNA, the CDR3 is TGTGCCAGCAGTTCCGGACAGGGTCTGGCCAAAAACATTCAGTACTTC. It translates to CASSSGQGLAKNIQYF.

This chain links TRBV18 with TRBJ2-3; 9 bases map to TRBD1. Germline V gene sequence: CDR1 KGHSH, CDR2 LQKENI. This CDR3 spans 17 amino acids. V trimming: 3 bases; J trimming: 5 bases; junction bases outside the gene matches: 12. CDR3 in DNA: TGTGCCAGCTCACCCGCCCCTCCGGGACAGGGTCGAGATACGCAGTATTTT. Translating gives CASSPAPPGQGRDTQYF.

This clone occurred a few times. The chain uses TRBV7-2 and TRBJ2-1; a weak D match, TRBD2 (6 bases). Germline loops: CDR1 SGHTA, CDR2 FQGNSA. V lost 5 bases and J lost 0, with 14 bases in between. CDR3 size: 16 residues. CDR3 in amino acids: CASSGGLAISYNEQFF. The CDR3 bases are TGTGCCAGCAGCGGGGGTCTAGCGATCTCCTACAATGAGCAGTTCTTC.

CDR3 residues: CASSLTGTGAYNEQFF. The CDR3 bases are TGCGCCAGCAGCTTAACCGGGACAGGGGCCTACAATGAGCAGTTCTTC. This sequence joins TRBV5-1 and TRBJ2-1, with 10 nucleotides matching TRBD1. J was trimmed by 2 bases and V by 2 bases; bases with no gene match: 4. CDR3 length equals 16 residues. Germline V CDR1 and CDR2: SGHRS, YFSETQ. Full variable domain (outside the CDR3, taken from reference TRBV5-1 and TRBJ2-1): KAGVTQTPRYLIKTRGQQVTLSCSPISGHRSVSWYQQTPGQGLQFLFEYFSETQRNKGNFPGRFSGRQFSNSRSEMNVSTLELGDSALYLCASSLTGTGAYNEQFFGPGTRLTVL.

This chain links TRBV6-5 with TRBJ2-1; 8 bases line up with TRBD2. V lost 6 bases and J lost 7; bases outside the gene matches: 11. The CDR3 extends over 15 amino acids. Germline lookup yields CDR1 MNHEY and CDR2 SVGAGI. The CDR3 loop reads CASRVLAAEWNEQFF. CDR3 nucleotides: TGTGCCAGCAGGGTACTAGCGGCCGAGTGGAATGAGCAGTTCTTC.

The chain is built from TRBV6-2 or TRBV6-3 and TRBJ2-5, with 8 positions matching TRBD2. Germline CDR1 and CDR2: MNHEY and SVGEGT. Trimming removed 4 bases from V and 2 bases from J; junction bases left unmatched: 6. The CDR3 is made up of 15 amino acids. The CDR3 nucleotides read TGTGCCAGCAGTTCAAGCGGGACTAGACAAGAGACCCAGTACTTC. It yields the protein CASSSSGTRQETQYF.